What follows describes a single TCR beta chain. The table lists this clonotype with a few counts. This clone's antigen is unknown. The record has no base qualities; no much larger clone is one base away. The TCR beta CDR3 regions were amplified from the RNA transcripts. A first-round RT-PCR of the TCR CDR3 used the HTBI primer set with the Qiagen OneStep RT-PCR kit. The libraries were constructed in a second round of multiplex PCR and then size-selected and purified. Libraries were sequenced paired-end with 100 bp reads on an Illumina HiSeq2000. Per the original workflow: SOAPnuke was used to process the raw data, throwing out any read that contained adapters or uncalled bases, had a mean Phred below 15, or lacked an exact constant-primer or identifier match. COPE v1.2.5 was used to merge the high-quality paired reads, and each unique nucleotide sequence was defined as a clonotype. MiTCR v1.1 was used to align the clonotypes against IMGT TRBV, TRBD and TRBJ reference segments. Only V-J combinations with frequency above 0.0001, covering 98% to 99.2% of repertoires, were analysed. A TCS score was defined as the ratio of F50 (clonal expansion) to E x V (chaos), with BLOSUM62-based TCRdist applied between CDR3 peptides within each V-J. Welch's t-statistics and random forest reduced 450 to 600 V-J features to about 12, which were used in a naive Bayes classifier (R e1071). Through fastp at Q25 and MiXCR, TCRdb rebuilt clones from the public reads, retaining in-frame beta chains. Rows are unified per CDR3 protein, each entry keeping the most common DNA and genes. TCRdb assigned the V and J calls; the authors' analysis was not used. Across this sample there are approximately 260,000 distinct CDR3 sequences, with 15% seen only once. Under 35% of the sample goes to the ten largest clones.

The data were taken from a study of T cells in Graves' hyperthyroidism and ophthalmopathy (dated by TCRdb to about 2019). Regarding the complete study: Peripheral blood samples were taken at initial diagnosis, before any treatment was given. A discovery cohort of around 100 patients, 43 with Graves' ophthalmopathy and more than 55 with stable Graves' hyperthyroidism, was used to find distinguishing TCR V-J signatures. Whether ophthalmopathy could be predicted prospectively was tested in an independent validation cohort made up of roughly 19 hyperthyroidism patients plus 17 patients who later progressed to ophthalmopathy. The 75 to 100 discovery patients were randomly split 7:3 into training and test sets. Thyroid tissue and blood T-cell repertoires from several Graves' hyperthyroidism patients were also compared in the study. Following sampling, methimazole starting at 30 mg daily was given to hyperthyroidism patients, and high-dose intravenous methylprednisolone was given to ophthalmopathy patients. The paper reports TCR Vbeta CDR3 sequencing of some 140 peripheral blood samples: approximately 41 ophthalmopathy, approximately 74 hyperthyroidism and approximately 17 progressor patients. General conclusions and limits of the study: A model built on a 13 V-J signature distinguished ophthalmopathy from stable hyperthyroidism, reaching around 88% sensitivity and 81.08% specificity in cross-validation and 80%/75% in testing. Most expanded thyroid clonotypes (frequency above 0.001) were also found in blood, which suggests that blood repertoires may mirror thyroid immune responses. Sample size was not statistically predetermined, and investigators were not blinded to group allocation. In validation, the model predicted progression to ophthalmopathy with 60% to 71% sensitivity and less than 80% specificity, a median of around 6.6 months before onset.

The hyperthyroidism patients were between 18 and 65 years old and newly diagnosed, with a disease duration of less than 2 months. Patients with uncontrolled infections, other autoimmune diseases, pregnancy or lactation were excluded. Clinical symptoms, serum thyroxine and TRAb, thyroid ultrasound, and orbital computed tomography formed the basis for the diagnoses. Blood from progressor patients was collected at the time of first diagnosis with hyperthyroidism, before any ophthalmopathy symptoms had appeared. PBMCs were separated from roughly 9.6 ml of fresh peripheral blood using Ficoll-Paque density gradient centrifugation. Progressor patients were defined as those initially diagnosed with Graves' hyperthyroidism in whom ophthalmopathy developed during follow-up. Trizol reagent was used to extract total RNA, and RNA quality was then checked on an Agilent 2100 Bioanalyzer. The germline V gene (reference sequence) sets CDR1 to PRHDT and CDR2 to FYEKMQ. The CDR3 runs 14 amino acids, cysteine and phenylalanine included. Just CDR3 DNA is preserved here, 42 bases in frame from base 1. V sheds 8 bases and J sheds 0 bases, leaving 11 bases between their ends.

Material: blood. The V and J segments used are TRBV13 and TRBJ1-3, with the D gene not confidently named. This TCR was sampled from a woman between 45 and 60 years old with Graves' hyperthyroidism that later progressed to Graves' ophthalmopathy. The CDR3 here reads CASSHPRSGNTIYF. The sequenced DNA: TGTGCCAGCTCACATCCGCGCTCTGGAAACACCATATATTTT.